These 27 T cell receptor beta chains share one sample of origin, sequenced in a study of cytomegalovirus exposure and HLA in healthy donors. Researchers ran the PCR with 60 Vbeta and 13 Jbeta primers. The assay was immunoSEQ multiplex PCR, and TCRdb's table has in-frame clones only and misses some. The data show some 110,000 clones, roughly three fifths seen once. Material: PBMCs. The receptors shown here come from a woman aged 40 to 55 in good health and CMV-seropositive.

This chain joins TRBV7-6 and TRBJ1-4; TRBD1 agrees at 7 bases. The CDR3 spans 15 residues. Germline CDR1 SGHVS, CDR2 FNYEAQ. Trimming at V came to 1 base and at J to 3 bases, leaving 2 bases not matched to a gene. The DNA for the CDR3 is TGTGCCAGCAGCTTAGGACAGGGAGCTAATGAAAAACTGTTTTTT. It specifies CASSLGQGANEKLFF.

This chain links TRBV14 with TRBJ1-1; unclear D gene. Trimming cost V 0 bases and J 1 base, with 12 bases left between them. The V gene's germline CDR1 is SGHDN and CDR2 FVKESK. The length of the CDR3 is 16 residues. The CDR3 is CASSQETRRQNTEAFF. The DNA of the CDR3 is TGTGCCAGCAGCCAAGAGACCCGCCGACAGAACACTGAAGCTTTCTTT.

CDR3 nucleotide sequence: TGTGCCAGCACCATTAGAGGGTTGACAGGGCATAGGTACGAGCAGTACTTC. As protein: CASTIRGLTGHRYEQYF. The chain joins TRBV27 to TRBJ2-7; 7 bases are a match to TRBD1. The CDR3 loop spans 17 amino acids. Germline CDR1 reads MNHEY; CDR2 reads SMNVEV (reference sequence). After removal of 7 bases from V and 4 bases from J, the junction contained 19 bases not matched to a gene.

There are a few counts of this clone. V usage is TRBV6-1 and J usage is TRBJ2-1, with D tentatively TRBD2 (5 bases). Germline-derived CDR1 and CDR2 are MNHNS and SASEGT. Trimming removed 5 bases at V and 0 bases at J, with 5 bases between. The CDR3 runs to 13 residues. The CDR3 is CASSSGSYNEQFF. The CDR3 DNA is TGTGCCAGCAGTAGCGGCTCCTACAATGAGCAGTTCTTC.

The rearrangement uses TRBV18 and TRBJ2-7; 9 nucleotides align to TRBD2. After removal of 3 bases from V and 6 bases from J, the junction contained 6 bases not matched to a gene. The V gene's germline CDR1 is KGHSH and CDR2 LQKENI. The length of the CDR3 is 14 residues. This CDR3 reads CASSPPSGKSEQYF. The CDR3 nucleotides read TGTGCCAGCTCACCCCCTAGCGGGAAAAGCGAGCAGTACTTC.

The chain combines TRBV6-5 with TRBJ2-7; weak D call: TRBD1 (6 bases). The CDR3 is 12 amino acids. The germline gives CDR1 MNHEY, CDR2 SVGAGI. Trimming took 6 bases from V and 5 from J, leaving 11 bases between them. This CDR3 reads CASSPNRDEQYF. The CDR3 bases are TGTGCCAGCAGCCCCAACAGGGACGAGCAGTACTTC.

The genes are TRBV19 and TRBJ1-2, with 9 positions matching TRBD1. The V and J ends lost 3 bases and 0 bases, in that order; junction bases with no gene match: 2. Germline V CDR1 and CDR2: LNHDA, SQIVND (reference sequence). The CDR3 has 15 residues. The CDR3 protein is CASSMGQGANYGYTF. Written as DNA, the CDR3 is TGTGCCAGTAGTATGGGACAGGGTGCTAACTATGGCTACACCTTC.

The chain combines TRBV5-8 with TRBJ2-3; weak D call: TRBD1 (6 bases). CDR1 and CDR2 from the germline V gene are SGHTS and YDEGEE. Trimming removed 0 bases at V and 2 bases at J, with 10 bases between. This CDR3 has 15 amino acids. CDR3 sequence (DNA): TGTGCCAGCAGCTTGGGTACAGGGACCACAGATACGCAGTATTTT. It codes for CASSLGTGTTDTQYF.

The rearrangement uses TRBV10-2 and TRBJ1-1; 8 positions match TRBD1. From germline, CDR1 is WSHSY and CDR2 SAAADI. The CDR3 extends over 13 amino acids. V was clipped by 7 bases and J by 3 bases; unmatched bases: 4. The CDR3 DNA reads TGCGCCAGCATGATGGACAGGGACACTGAAGCTTTCTTT. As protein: CASMMDRDTEAFF.

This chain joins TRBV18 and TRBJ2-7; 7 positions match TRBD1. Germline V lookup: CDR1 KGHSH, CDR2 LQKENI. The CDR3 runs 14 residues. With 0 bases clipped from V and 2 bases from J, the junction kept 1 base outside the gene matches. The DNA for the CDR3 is TGTGCCAGCTCACCACCGACAGGGACCTACGAGCAGTACTTC. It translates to CASSPPTGTYEQYF.

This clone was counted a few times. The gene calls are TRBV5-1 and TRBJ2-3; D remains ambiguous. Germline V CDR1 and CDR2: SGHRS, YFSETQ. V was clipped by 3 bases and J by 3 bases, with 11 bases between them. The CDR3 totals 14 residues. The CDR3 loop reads CASSSQSRTDTQYF. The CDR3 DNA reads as TGCGCCAGCAGCTCCCAATCCCGGACAGATACGCAGTATTTT.

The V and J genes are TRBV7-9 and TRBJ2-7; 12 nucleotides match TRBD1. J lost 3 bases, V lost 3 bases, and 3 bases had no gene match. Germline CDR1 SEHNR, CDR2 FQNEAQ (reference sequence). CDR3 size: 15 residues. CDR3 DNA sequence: TGTGCCAGCAGCTTCGGGACAGGGGGCGACTACGAGCAGTACTTC. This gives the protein CASSFGTGGDYEQYF.

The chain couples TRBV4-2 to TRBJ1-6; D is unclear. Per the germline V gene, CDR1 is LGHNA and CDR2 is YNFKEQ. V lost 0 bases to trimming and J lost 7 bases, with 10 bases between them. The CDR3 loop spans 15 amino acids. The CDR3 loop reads CASSQDSPGNSPLHF. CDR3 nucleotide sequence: TGTGCCAGCAGCCAAGATAGCCCGGGGAATTCACCCCTCCACTTT.

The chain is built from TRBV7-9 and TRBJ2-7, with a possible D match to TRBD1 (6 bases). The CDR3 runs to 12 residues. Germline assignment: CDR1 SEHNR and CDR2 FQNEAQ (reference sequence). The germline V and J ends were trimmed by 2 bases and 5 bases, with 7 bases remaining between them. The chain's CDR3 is CASSLTGHEQYF. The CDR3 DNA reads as TGTGCCAGCAGCTTAACAGGGCACGAGCAGTACTTC.

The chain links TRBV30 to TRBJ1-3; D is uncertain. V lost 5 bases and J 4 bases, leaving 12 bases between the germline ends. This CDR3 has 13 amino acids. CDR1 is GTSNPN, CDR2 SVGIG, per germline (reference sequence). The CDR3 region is CAWGNAAGNTIYF. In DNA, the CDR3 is TGTGCCTGGGGAAACGCGGCAGGAAACACCATATATTTT.

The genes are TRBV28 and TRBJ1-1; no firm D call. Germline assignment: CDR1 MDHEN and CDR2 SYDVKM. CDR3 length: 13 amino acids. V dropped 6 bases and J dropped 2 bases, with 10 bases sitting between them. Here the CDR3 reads CASRPDINTEAFF. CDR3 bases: TGTGCCAGCAGACCTGACATTAACACTGAAGCTTTCTTT.

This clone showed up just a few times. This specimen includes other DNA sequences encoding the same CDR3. The CDR3 sequence: CAWSVQGDEAFF. CDR3 bases: TGTGCCTGGAGTGTACAAGGAGATGAAGCTTTCTTT. The rearrangement joins TRBV30 to TRBJ1-1; D remains ambiguous. Trimming removed 0 bases from V and 7 bases from J, with 9 bases in between. The CDR3 covers 12 residues. Germline values: CDR1 GTSNPN, CDR2 SVGIG (reference sequence).

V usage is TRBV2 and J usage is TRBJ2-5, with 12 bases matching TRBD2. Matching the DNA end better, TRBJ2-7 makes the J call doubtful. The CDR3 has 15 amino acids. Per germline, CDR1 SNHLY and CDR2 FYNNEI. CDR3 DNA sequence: TGTGCCAGCAGTGCGCTAGCGGGAGGGCCGGGCGAGCAGTACTTC. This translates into CASSALAGGPGEQYF.

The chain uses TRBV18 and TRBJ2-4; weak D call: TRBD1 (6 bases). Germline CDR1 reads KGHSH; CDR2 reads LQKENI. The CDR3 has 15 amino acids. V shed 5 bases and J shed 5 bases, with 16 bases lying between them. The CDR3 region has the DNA TGTGCCAGCTCATACAGACAGGACGGGCAAAACATTCAGTACTTC. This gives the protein CASSYRQDGQNIQYF.

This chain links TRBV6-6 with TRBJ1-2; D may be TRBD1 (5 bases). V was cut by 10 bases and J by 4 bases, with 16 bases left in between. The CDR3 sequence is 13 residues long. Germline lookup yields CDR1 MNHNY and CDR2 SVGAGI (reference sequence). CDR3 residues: CATRNLGGYGYTF. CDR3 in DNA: TGTGCCACCCGCAACCTGGGGGGCTATGGCTACACCTTC.

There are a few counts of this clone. CDR3 nucleotides: TGCGCCAGCAGCTTGGCCCCGCAGGGGGCAGGAGAAAAACTGTTTTTT. Translation gives CASSLAPQGAGEKLFF. The chain links TRBV5-1 to TRBJ1-4, with TRBD1 identical over 8 bases. The germline CDR1 and CDR2 sequences are SGHRS and YFSETQ. CDR3 length: 16 residues. J lost 8 bases, V lost 0 bases, and 9 bases had no gene match.

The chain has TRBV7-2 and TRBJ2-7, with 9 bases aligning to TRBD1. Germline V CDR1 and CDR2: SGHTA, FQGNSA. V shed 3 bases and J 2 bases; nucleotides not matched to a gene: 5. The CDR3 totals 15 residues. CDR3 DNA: TGTGCCAGCAGCTTTTCGACAGGGGGAACCTACGAGCAGTACTTC. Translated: CASSFSTGGTYEQYF. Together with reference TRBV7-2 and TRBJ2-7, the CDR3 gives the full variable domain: GAGVSQSPSNKVTEKGKDVELRCDPISGHTALYWYRQSLGQGLEFLIYFQGNSAPDKSGLPSDRFSAERTGGSVSTLTIQRTQQEDSAVYLCASSFSTGGTYEQYFGPGTRLTVT.

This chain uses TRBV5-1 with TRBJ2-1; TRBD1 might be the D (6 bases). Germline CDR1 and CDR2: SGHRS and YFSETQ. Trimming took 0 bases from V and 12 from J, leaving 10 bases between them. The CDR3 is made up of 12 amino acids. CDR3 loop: CASSLEGVMQFF. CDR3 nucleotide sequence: TGCGCCAGCAGCTTGGAGGGGGTGATGCAGTTCTTC.

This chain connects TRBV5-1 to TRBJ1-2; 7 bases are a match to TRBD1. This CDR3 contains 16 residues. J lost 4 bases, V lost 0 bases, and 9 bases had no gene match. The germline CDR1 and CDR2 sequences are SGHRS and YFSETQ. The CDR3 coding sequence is TGCGCCAGCAGCTTGGACAGGGGACGCGGCATCTATGGCTACACCTTC. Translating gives CASSLDRGRGIYGYTF.

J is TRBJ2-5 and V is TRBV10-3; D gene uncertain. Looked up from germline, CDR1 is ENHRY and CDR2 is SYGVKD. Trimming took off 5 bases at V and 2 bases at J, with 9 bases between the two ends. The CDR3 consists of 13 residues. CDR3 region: CAISRAEQETQYF. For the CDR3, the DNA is TGTGCCATCAGTCGTGCGGAACAAGAGACCCAGTACTTC.

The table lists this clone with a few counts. As DNA, the CDR3 is TGTGCCAGCGAGGGGGGGCTCGGCAATCAGCCCCAGCATTTT. Protein: CASEGGLGNQPQHF. This chain connects TRBV6-6 to TRBJ1-5, with D perhaps matching TRBD1 (6 bases). CDR1 is MNHNY, CDR2 SVGAGI, per germline (reference sequence). The germline V and J ends were trimmed by 8 bases and 2 bases, with 13 bases remaining between them. The CDR3 is 14 residues long.

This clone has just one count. The CDR3 loop reads CASSPHGLAGTDTQYF. The CDR3 bases are TGTGCCAGCAGCCCGCACGGACTAGCGGGCACAGATACGCAGTATTTT. This sequence joins TRBV4-2 and TRBJ2-3; 10 bases line up with TRBD2. With V trimmed by 4 bases and J by 1 base, 5 bases remained unmatched. Germline V gene sequence: CDR1 LGHNA, CDR2 YNFKEQ. There are 16 residues in the CDR3.